This passage covers 4 T cell receptor beta chains from one sample sequenced in a study of blood T cell repertoires in COVID-19. The table came from immunoSEQ multiplex PCR; TCRdb's copy has only in-frame clones and leaves some out. Altogether 260,000 or so clones are present, 85% being singletons, with the ten largest covering about 2.5%. Sequencing used PBMCs or T cells enriched from blood (not recorded which). All receptors derive from a woman aged 45-59 years who had recovered from COVID-19.

The gene calls are TRBV6-1 and TRBJ1-2, with 8 bases that match TRBD1. CDR1 is MNHNS and CDR2 is SASEGT in the germline V gene. Trimming at V came to 4 bases and at J to 3 bases, leaving 13 bases not matched to a gene. This CDR3 comprises 17 residues. In nucleotides, the CDR3 is TGTGCCAGCAGTGGTAACACCTTGGACAGGGCTGACTATGGCTACACCTTC. The encoded protein is CASSGNTLDRADYGYTF.

V gene TRBV25-1 combines with J gene TRBJ2-7; 9 bases align to TRBD1. The junction had 8 bases not matched to a gene; V was cut back by 8 bases and J by 3 bases. Germline V lookup: CDR1 MGHDK, CDR2 SYGVNS. The CDR3 covers 14 residues. The CDR3 DNA sequence: TGTGCCAGCGGAGGGGACAGGGACCTCTACGAGCAGTACTTC. Protein product: CASGGDRDLYEQYF.

The rearrangement links TRBV30 to TRBJ1-2, with a weak D call TRBD1 (6 bases). V was trimmed by 1 base and J by 8 bases, leaving 17 bases between them. CDR3 length equals 14 residues. From germline, CDR1 is GTSNPN and CDR2 SVGIG (reference sequence). The CDR3 spells CAWSEVWGPKGYTF. CDR3 in DNA: TGTGCCTGGAGTGAGGTCTGGGGGCCGAAAGGCTACACCTTC.

V is TRBV28 and J is TRBJ2-1, with TRBD1 identical over 7 bases. This CDR3 spans 15 amino acids. Germline CDR1 is MDHEN and CDR2 is SYDVKM. Losses at the gene ends were 0 bases for V and 7 bases for J; bases not matched to a gene: 6. The CDR3 bases are TGTGCCAGCAGTTTATGGACAGGGTCAGGGAATGAGCAGTTCTTC. It codes for CASSLWTGSGNEQFF.